The T cell receptor beta chain under discussion was sequenced for a study of OX40 agonist ivuxolimab in advanced cancers. The wider study: Therapy given before enrollment (anti-PD-1, anti-PD-L1 or anti-CTLA-4) was allowed, and 40% to 50% had some.

Whole-study results and caveats: Both CD4+ and CD8+ T cell populations in blood had undergone clonal expansion by week 6 at 0.1 to 3.0 mg/kg.

The germline V gene encodes CDR1 KGHSH and CDR2 LQKENI. V lost 6 bases and J 0 bases, leaving 18 bases between the germline ends. The CDR3 length is 17 residues. This clone was seen a handful of times. The target antigen is unknown. Profiled with immunoSEQ multiplex PCR; TCRdb holds only in-frame clones, not every one. In the table there are over 10,000 clones, over 60% of which are singletons. The material sequenced was CD4+ or CD8+ T cells sorted from blood, taken in a trial of the OX40 agonist ivuxolimab. The rearrangement joins TRBV18 to TRBJ2-1, with a possible D match to TRBD2 (6 bases). This clonotype originated in an adult with an advanced solid tumor such as melanoma, head and neck, liver or kidney cancer. DNA of the CDR3: TGTGCCAGCTCCGAAGGGGCGGGATGGAGCTCCTACAATGAGCAGTTCTTC. Protein: CASSEGAGWSSYNEQFF.